This T cell receptor (beta chain) came from a study of blood T cell repertoires in COVID-19 (dated by TCRdb to about 2020). For the study in its entirety: Collaborator samples came from the United States, Italy and Spain and covered acute and convalescent phases of COVID-19. HLA class I and class II types, where available, came from metadata supplied by the sample provider rather than from assay-based typing. The prospective study material was composed of cDNA or gDNA derived from T cells, B-cell-depleted T cells, or PBMCs. Sample metadata almost always included a de-identified subject ID, COVID-19 status, age in years and sex. Samples were obtained from the ongoing ImmuneRACE study (first 160 participants) and from over a thousand subjects provided by 6 global collaborators. The repertoires were made available in a free public database intended to serve as a resource for research on the immune response to SARS-CoV-2. Deeply sampled blood TCRbeta repertoires from subjects exposed to, actively infected with, or recovered from COVID-19 were included in the dataset.

What the study reported, not specific to this receptor: The amount of clinical and demographic metadata varied by source and participant and was provided uncurated.

Of note for this clone: Its antigen target is currently unknown. No much larger clone is present one base from it, and per-base qualities are unavailable.

TCRbeta CDR3 regions were amplified from genomic DNA by means of the immunoSEQ Assay, a bias-controlled multiplex PCR. The paper's processing steps were these. Within the assay, amplification of reference gene primers was used to estimate how many nucleated cells each sample contained. Sequence reads were collapsed and filtered to measure the absolute abundance of every unique TCRbeta CDR3 rearrangement. For each sample, productive Simpson clonality was calculated by taking the square root of Simpson's diversity index across productive rearrangements. TCRdb stores this immuneACCESS table with in-frame sequences only. Part of the clones is absent; in the studies checked, under half of the shortfall reflects unresolved V genes, and no reason is known for the rest. V and J calls and clone size follow that table, whereas D and trimming were derived from the DNA. A total of approximately 25,000 clones appear in this sample, roughly four fifths of them only once. Of the sample, about 9.4% is held by the ten largest clones.

Each collaborating institution followed its own protocols to collect whole blood in K2EDTA tubes. For TCRbeta analysis, collaborators shipped samples in one of three forms: frozen whole blood, isolated PBMCs, or DNA extracted from either of those sample types. The CDR3, cysteine through phenylalanine, is 20 amino acids long. The retained sequence is limited to the CDR3, 60 bases, with the frame set at the first base. V lost 3 bases and J lost 2 bases, and the count of bases not matched to a germline gene is 18. The germline V gene provides CDR1 SGHRS and CDR2 YFSETQ. In this chain, TRBV5-1 is recombined with TRBJ2-3, with 10 junctional bases fitting TRBD2. This receptor was identified in a human donor in a cohort sampled during active COVID-19. Material: peripheral blood. The DNA sequence is given as TGCGCCAGCAGCTACAATTTAGCGGGAGGCCCCGGAACCTCCACAGATACGCAGTATTTT. It translates to CASSYNLAGGPGTSTDTQYF.